The 8 T cell receptor beta chains below were found in one sample sequenced in a study of T cell responses to AZD1222 COVID-19 vaccine. Here immunoSEQ multiplex PCR was the method, and the copy in TCRdb shows in-frame clones only, minus some. Altogether some 85,000 clones are present, about 85% being singletons, with the ten largest covering 24%. Material: peripheral blood, obtained on day 0 of AZD1222 vaccination. The receptors stem from an adult in good health.

CDR3 region: CASSDSGSTDTQYF. The CDR3 DNA reads TGCGCCAGCAGCGATAGCGGGAGCACAGATACGCAGTATTTT. V is TRBV5-1 and J is TRBJ2-3; 7 bases map to TRBD2. CDR3 size: 14 residues. In germline, CDR1 is SGHRS, CDR2 YFSETQ. V lost 4 bases to trimming and J lost 0 bases; unmatched junction nucleotides: 2.

The chain employs TRBV2 and TRBJ1-5; D is unresolved. Germline values: CDR1 SNHLY, CDR2 FYNNEI. There are 13 residues in the CDR3. Deletions cut 5 bases from V and 7 bases from J, with 12 bases between. This CDR3 is CASSLRAEQPQHF. CDR3 bases: TGTGCCAGCAGTTTACGTGCAGAACAGCCCCAGCATTTT.

The chain links TRBV7-9 to TRBJ1-6, with TRBD1 identical over 7 bases. The CDR3 consists of 14 residues. Unmatched junction bases numbered 4, after V lost 4 bases and J lost 7 bases. Germline lookup yields CDR1 SEHNR and CDR2 FQNEAQ (reference sequence). CDR3 coding DNA: TGTGCCAGCAGCTCCGGGACAGCCAATTCACCCCTCCACTTT. Protein: CASSSGTANSPLHF.

The chain carries TRBV4-3 and TRBJ1-1; tentative D call: TRBD1 (6 bases). This CDR3 contains 15 residues. Trimming stripped 0 bases from V and 0 bases from J, with 8 bases between. Germline V gives CDR1 LGHNA, CDR2 YSLEER. The CDR3 loop reads CASSQDRGVNTEAFF. The CDR3 nucleotides are TGCGCCAGCAGCCAAGATAGGGGGGTGAACACTGAAGCTTTCTTT.

V gene TRBV12-5 combines with J gene TRBJ2-3; no clear D gene. The length of the CDR3 is 12 residues. Per germline, CDR1 LGHNT and CDR2 FRNRAP. V lost 2 bases and J lost 3, with 3 bases in between. CDR3 residues: CASGLRTDTQYF. CDR3 bases: TGTGCTAGTGGTTTGAGGACAGATACGCAGTATTTT. Full variable domain (remainder filled in from reference TRBV12-5 and TRBJ2-3): DARVTQTPRHKVTEMGQEVTMRCQPILGHNTVFWYRQTMMQGLELLAYFRNRAPLDDSGMPKDRFSAEMPDATLATLKIQPSEPRDSAVYFCASGLRTDTQYFGPGTRLTVL.

The V and J genes are TRBV24-1 and TRBJ2-1; 13 nucleotides match TRBD2. The junction had 5 bases not matched to a gene; V was cut back by 4 bases and J by 6 bases. The CDR3 has 16 residues. CDR1 KGHDR and CDR2 SFDVKD come from the germline V gene. The CDR3 is CATSDGGLAGRNEQFF. In DNA form, the CDR3 reads TGTGCCACCAGTGACGGGGGACTAGCGGGACGCAATGAGCAGTTCTTC.

The chain employs TRBV7-2 and TRBJ1-1; D is unclear. The V end lost 4 bases, the J end lost 9 bases, and 12 bases lay between the germline ends. This CDR3 spans 12 amino acids. Germline CDR1 is SGHTA and CDR2 is FQGNSA. The CDR3 bases are TGTGCCAGCAGCTCCCACCGATCTAAAGCTTTCTTT. Translated: CASSSHRSKAFF.

This chain uses TRBV5-1 with TRBJ2-7; TRBD1 agrees at 8 bases. The V segment lost 4 bases and the J segment 2 bases; nucleotides outside the gene matches: 5. Germline-derived CDR1 and CDR2 are SGHRS and YFSETQ. There are 14 residues in the CDR3. This CDR3 reads CASSPTGETYEQYF. Here the CDR3 DNA reads TGCGCCAGCAGCCCGACAGGGGAAACCTACGAGCAGTACTTC.